This T cell receptor (beta chain) was sequenced for a study of shared clonotypes between healthy human individuals. CDR1 is ENHRY, CDR2 SYGVKD, per germline. This CDR3 spans 16 amino acids. The V and J ends lost 3 bases and 1 base, in that order; junction bases with no gene match: 9. TCRdb keeps only in-frame clones here, not all; method: immunoSEQ multiplex PCR. The table includes approximately 2.4 million clones, approximately 94% detected once. The receptor was isolated from a man younger than 35 in good health. Material for sequencing was naive CD4+ T cells sorted from blood. Regarding subset: CD45RA+ positively selected. V is TRBV10-3 and J is TRBJ2-7, with TRBD1 matching over 7 bases. The CDR3 DNA follows: TGTGCCATCAGTGATATGACCGGGACAGCTTCCTACGAGCAGTACTTC. Protein sequence: CAISDMTGTASYEQYF.